This T cell receptor (beta chain) was found in a study of spatial heterogeneity in lung cancer. Time point in this sample: sample taken at primary tumor resection. Whole RNA, which was extracted from tumor, nontumor lung tissue or frozen PBMC, was sequenced without any cell sorting. TCRdb processed the 5' RACE reads anew with MiXCR; each CDR3 protein has one entry. The sample has tens of thousands of distinct CDR3 sequences, roughly 10% seen once. Per germline, CDR1 DFQATT and CDR2 SNEGSKA (reference sequence). J was trimmed by 10 bases and V by 6 bases; bases with no gene match: 17. The CDR3 extends over 15 amino acids.

V and J are TRBV20-1 and TRBJ2-1; 8 bases agree with TRBD2. Sequenced material: PBMCs, taken at surgery. The receptor comes from a male donor with early-stage non-small cell lung cancer. CDR3 loop: CSADPGTRGIGEQFF. The CDR3, as DNA: TGCAGTGCGGACCCCGGGACTAGGGGAATAGGGGAGCAGTTCTTC.